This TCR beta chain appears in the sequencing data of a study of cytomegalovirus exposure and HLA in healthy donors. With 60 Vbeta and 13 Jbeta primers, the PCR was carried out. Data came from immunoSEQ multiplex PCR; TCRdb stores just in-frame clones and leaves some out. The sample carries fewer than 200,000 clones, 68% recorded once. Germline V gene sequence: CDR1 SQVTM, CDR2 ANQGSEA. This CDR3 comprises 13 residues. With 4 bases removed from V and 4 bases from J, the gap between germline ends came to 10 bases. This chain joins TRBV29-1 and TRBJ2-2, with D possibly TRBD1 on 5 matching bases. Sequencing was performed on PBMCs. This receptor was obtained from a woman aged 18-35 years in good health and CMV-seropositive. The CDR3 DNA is TGCAGCGTTGCCAGGGCCCTCACCGGGGAGCTGTTTTTT. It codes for CSVARALTGELFF.